This TCR beta chain was obtained from a study of T cells in narcolepsy. Regarding the study as a whole: Healthy controls reportedly lacked the autoreactive clonotypes serially found in patients' blood.

The CDR3 is 16 amino acids. Profiled with immunoSEQ multiplex PCR; TCRdb holds only in-frame clones, not every one. The sample yields 30,000 to 35,000 clones, 65% to 85% seen once. In regard to this clone: Antigen unknown.

The chain uses TRBV21-1 and TRBJ2-1; the table's D call, TRBD2, was not checked against the DNA. TRBV21-1 is marked as a pseudogene. Sequencing used memory (CD45RA-) CD4+ T cells from blood. This receptor was taken from a human donor in good health. The CDR3 is CASSKLTSGSYNEQFF. CDR3 coding DNA: TGTGCCAGCAGCAAGCTGACTAGCGGGAGTTACAATGAGCAGTTCTTC.